The source of this T cell receptor (beta chain) is a study of CD8 T cells in ankylosing spondylitis. The study, taken as a whole, reports: Disease-linked clones bore a CD8+ phenotype and were relatively rare in peripheral blood.

Trimming left V 5 bases short and J 11 bases short, with 15 bases between. The germline V gene has CDR1 SGHTA and CDR2 FQGNSA. The CDR3 extends over 12 amino acids. 5'-RACE, quantitative and with molecular barcodes, yielded the TCR beta libraries. TCRdb analysed the 5' RACE reads with MiXCR anew, one entry per CDR3 protein. Here the sample spans hundreds of thousands of distinct CDR3 sequences, 7% to 10% being singletons. To note about this clonotype: Antigen unknown.

The sequence was collected from a female donor with ankylosing spondylitis or in good health (not recorded which). Sequencing input: blood, either unsorted or a sorted T cell fraction (not recorded which). This chain joins TRBV7-2 and TRBJ1-1; the D gene is possibly TRBD1 (5 bases). The CDR3 coding sequence is TGTGCCAGCAGCCCCGTGAGGGGATTGGCTTTCTTT. Translated, it gives CASSPVRGLAFF.